The rows below give T cell receptor beta chains drawn from one sample of a study of identical twins. MiXCR, applied by TCRdb to the 5' RACE reads, yields one record per CDR3 protein. Of around 290,000 distinct CDR3 sequences in the sample, over 8.5% were seen once. The same data also went into a second study, on yellow fever vaccine responses in identical twins.

The sample taken for sequencing was CD8+ T cells sorted from blood. Receptors originate from a woman between 18 and 29 years old in good health. The CDR3 runs from the conserved cysteine through the conserved F or W. The order of the fields is V gene, D gene, J gene, clone size, CDR3 protein, CDR3 DNA. A D gene is named only where the DNA matches it firmly. Part of the rows lack a size; the others show once, few, many or a class for expanded clones.

>TRBV7-3|TRBD1|TRBJ1-1|-
CASSSSGTELEAFF
TGTGCCAGCAGCTCCTCCGGGACAGAACTCGAAGCTTTCTTT
>TRBV10-3|TRBD2|TRBJ2-2|-
CAIKPGLAGGGELFF
TGTGCCATCAAGCCGGGACTAGCGGGTGGCGGGGAGCTGTTTTTT
>TRBV7-9|-|TRBJ2-7|many
CASSSGPIYQYF
TGTGCCAGCAGCTCCGGACCGATCTACCAGTACTTC
>TRBV3-1|-|TRBJ2-3|-
CASSPLLVLGPTDTQYF
TGTGCCAGCAGCCCACTACTAGTCTTAGGCCCCACAGATACGCAGTATTTT
>TRBV9|TRBD2|TRBJ2-2|-
CASSPGTSGGLGGNTGELFF
TGTGCCAGCAGCCCCGGGACTAGCGGGGGACTGGGGGGGAACACCGGGGAGCTGTTTTTT
>TRBV27|TRBD2|TRBJ2-7|-
CASSPSGRGEQYF
TGTGCCAGCAGTCCCAGCGGGCGGGGGGAGCAGTACTTC
>TRBV4-1|TRBD1|TRBJ1-5|many
CASSRPGQAVQPQHF
TGCGCCAGCAGCCGCCCGGGACAGGCGGTTCAGCCCCAGCATTTT
>TRBV6-2/TRBV6-3|-|TRBJ2-7|-
CASSYDREGAYEQYF
TGTGCCAGCAGTTATGACAGGGAGGGGGCCTACGAGCAGTACTTC
>TRBV5-6|-|TRBJ2-1|few
CASSQGRPVNEQFF
TGTGCCAGCAGCCAGGGACGGCCGGTCAATGAGCAGTTCTTC
>TRBV28|TRBD2|TRBJ2-7|few
CASSTLAGPHKQYF
TGTGCCAGCAGCACACTAGCGGGCCCCCACAAGCAGTACTTC
>TRBV13|TRBD1|TRBJ2-5|-
CASGDRIQETQYF
TGTGCCAGCGGGGACAGAATCCAAGAGACCCAGTACTTC
>TRBV5-1|TRBD2|TRBJ2-5|many
CASSLVSGLAGKQETQYF
TGCGCCAGCAGCTTGGTTTCCGGACTAGCGGGAAAACAAGAGACCCAGTACTTC
>TRBV12-3/TRBV12-4|-|TRBJ2-5|many
CASRQPDQETQYF
TGTGCCAGCAGACAGCCTGACCAAGAGACCCAGTACTTC
>TRBV29-1|TRBD2|TRBJ2-5|-
CSVVGRSGRRETQYF
TGCAGCGTTGTTGGGAGAAGCGGGAGGCGGGAGACCCAGTACTTC
>TRBV7-9|-|TRBJ2-7|-
CASSPSVDLTYEQYF
TGTGCCAGCAGCCCGTCGGTGGACCTTACCTACGAGCAGTACTTC
>TRBV5-6|-|TRBJ2-3|-
CASSLTQAPDTQYF
TGTGCCAGCAGCTTGACTCAGGCCCCAGATACGCAGTATTTT
>TRBV15|-|TRBJ1-5|-
CATADYFSTGIDQPQHF
TGTGCCACCGCCGACTACTTCTCGACAGGAATCGATCAGCCCCAGCATTTT
>TRBV12-3/TRBV12-4|-|TRBJ2-7|many
CASSFGGSGEQYF
TGTGCCAGCAGTTTTGGGGGGTCGGGCGAGCAGTACTTC
>TRBV7-9|-|TRBJ2-3|-
CASTLGAGVSTDTQYF
TGTGCCAGCACCCTGGGGGCGGGGGTTTCGACAGATACGCAGTATTTT
>TRBV4-1|TRBD1|TRBJ2-1|few
CASSQEILWTGLCEQFF
TGCGCCAGCAGCCAAGAAATTCTTTGGACAGGGCTTTGTGAGCAGTTCTTC
>TRBV24-1|TRBD2|TRBJ2-5|-
CATSGLLTSGQETQYF
TGTGCCACCAGTGGTTTGTTGACTAGCGGGCAAGAGACCCAGTACTTC
>TRBV10-3|TRBD2|TRBJ2-3|-
CAISERLAGGRTGTDTQYF
TGTGCCATCAGTGAGAGGCTAGCGGGGGGTCGCACTGGCACAGATACGCAGTATTTT
>TRBV29-1|TRBD1|TRBJ1-2|-
CSVLGQDYGYTF
TGCAGCGTTCTGGGACAGGACTATGGCTACACCTTC
>TRBV10-3|TRBD2|TRBJ2-3|many
CAIFSGAISGDTQYF
TGTGCCATTTTTAGCGGGGCCATATCCGGAGATACGCAGTATTTT
>TRBV20-1|TRBD1|TRBJ1-1|-
CSAETGDAEAFF
TGCAGTGCTGAGACAGGGGACGCTGAAGCTTTCTTT
>TRBV12-3/TRBV12-4|TRBD1|TRBJ2-2|many
CASTNRDRVAGELFF
TGTGCCAGCACCAACCGGGACAGGGTCGCCGGGGAGCTGTTTTTT
>TRBV27|-|TRBJ2-1|-
CASSLSPGVNEQFF
TGTGCCAGCAGTTTGAGTCCCGGGGTCAATGAGCAGTTCTTC
>TRBV4-1|-|TRBJ2-2|-
CASSPLGHTGELFF
TGCGCCAGCAGCCCACTGGGCCACACCGGGGAGCTGTTTTTT